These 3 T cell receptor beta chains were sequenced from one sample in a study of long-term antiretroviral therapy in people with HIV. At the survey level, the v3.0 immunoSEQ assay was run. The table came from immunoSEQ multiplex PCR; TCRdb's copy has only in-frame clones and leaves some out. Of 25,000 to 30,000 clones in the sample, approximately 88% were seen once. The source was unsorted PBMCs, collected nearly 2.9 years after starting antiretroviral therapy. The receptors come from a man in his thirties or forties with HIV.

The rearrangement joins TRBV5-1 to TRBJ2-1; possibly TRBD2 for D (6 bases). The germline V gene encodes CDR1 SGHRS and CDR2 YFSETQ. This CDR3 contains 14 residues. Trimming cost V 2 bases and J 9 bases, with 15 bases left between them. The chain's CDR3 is CASSLVIGGGEQFF. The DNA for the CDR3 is TGCGCCAGCAGCTTAGTGATTGGGGGAGGTGAGCAGTTCTTC. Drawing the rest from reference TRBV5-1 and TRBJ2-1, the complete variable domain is KAGVTQTPRYLIKTRGQQVTLSCSPISGHRSVSWYQQTPGQGLQFLFEYFSETQRNKGNFPGRFSGRQFSNSRSEMNVSTLELGDSALYLCASSLVIGGGEQFFGPGTRLTVL.

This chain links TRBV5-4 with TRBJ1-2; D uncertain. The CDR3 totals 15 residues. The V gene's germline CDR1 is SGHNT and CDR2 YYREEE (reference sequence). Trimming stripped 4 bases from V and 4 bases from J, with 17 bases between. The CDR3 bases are TGTGCCAGCAGCCGCCGGGCCGTCGACCTCTATGGCTACACCTTC. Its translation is CASSRRAVDLYGYTF.

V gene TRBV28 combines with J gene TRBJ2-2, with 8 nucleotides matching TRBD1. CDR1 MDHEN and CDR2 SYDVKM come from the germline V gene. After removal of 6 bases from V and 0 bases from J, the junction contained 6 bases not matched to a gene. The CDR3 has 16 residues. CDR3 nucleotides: TGTGCCAGCAGACCGGCGGGACAGGCGAACACCGGGGAGCTGTTTTTT. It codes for CASRPAGQANTGELFF. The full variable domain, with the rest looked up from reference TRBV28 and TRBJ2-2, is DVKVTQSSRYLVKRTGEKVFLECVQDMDHENMFWYRQDPGLGLRLIYFSYDVKMKEKGDIPEGYSVSREKKERFSLILESASTNQTSMYLCASRPAGQANTGELFFGEGSRLTVL.